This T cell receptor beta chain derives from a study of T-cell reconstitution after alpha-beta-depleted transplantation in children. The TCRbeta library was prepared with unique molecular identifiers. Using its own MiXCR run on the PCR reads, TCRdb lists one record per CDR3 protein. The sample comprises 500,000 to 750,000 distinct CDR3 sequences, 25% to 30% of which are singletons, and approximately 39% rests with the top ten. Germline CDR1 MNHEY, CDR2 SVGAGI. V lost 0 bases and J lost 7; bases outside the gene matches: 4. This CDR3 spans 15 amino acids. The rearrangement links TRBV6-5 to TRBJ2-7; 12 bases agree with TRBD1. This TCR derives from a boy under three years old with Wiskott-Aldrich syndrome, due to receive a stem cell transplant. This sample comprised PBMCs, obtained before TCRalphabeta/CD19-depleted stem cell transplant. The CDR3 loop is CASSYSGTGGAEQYF. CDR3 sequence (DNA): TGTGCCAGCAGTTACTCCGGGACAGGGGGCGCGGAGCAGTACTTC.